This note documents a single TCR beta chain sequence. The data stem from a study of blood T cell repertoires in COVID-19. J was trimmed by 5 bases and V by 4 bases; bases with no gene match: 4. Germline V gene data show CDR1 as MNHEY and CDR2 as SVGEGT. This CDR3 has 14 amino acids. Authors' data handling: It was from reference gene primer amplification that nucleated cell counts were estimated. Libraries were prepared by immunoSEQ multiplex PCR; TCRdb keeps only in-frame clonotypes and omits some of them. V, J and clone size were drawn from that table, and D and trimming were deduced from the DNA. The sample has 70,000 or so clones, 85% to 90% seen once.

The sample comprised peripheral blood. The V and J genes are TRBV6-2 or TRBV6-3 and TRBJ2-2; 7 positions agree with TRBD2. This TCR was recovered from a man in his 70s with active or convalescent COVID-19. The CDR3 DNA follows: TGTGCCAGCAGTTCCGGGACTATGACCGGGGAGCTGTTTTTT. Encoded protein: CASSSGTMTGELFF.